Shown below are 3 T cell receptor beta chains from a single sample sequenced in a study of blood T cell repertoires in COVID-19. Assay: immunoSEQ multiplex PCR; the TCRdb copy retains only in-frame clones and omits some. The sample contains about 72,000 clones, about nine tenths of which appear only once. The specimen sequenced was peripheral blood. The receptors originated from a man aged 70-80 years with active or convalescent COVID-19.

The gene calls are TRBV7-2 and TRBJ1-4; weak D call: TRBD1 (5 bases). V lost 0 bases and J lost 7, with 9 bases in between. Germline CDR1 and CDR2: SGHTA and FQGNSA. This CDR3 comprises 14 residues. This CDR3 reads CASSLAPGGEKLFF. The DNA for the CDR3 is TGTGCCAGCAGCTTAGCGCCGGGGGGTGAAAAACTGTTTTTT.

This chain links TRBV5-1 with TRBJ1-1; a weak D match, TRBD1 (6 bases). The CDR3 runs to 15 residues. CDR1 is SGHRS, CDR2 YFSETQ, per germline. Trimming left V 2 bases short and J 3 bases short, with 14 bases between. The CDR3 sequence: CASSFWGQLDTEAFF. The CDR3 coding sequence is TGCGCCAGCAGCTTTTGGGGGCAGCTTGACACTGAAGCTTTCTTT.

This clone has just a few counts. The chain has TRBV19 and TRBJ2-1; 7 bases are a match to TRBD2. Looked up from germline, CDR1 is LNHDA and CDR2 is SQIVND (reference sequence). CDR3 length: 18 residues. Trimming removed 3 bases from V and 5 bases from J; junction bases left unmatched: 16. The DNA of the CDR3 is TGTGCCAGTAGTATTGCCCCGGGGGGTCAGTCGGTACACAATGAGCAGTTCTTC. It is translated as CASSIAPGGQSVHNEQFF.